Below, 10 T cell receptor beta chains from the same sample are listed, as sequenced in a study of glioma-infiltrating T cells. The iRepertoire nested amplicon-rescue multiplex PCR amplified TCR alpha and beta CDR3s from RNA. TCRdb re-analysed the multiplex PCR reads in MiXCR, keeping a single row per CDR3 protein. The table records under 200,000 distinct CDR3 sequences, more than 35% of them present only once. Sample: glioma tissue, nonneoplastic brain tissue, or PBMCs (not recorded which). These receptors originate from a human donor with low-grade glioma or glioblastoma, undergoing nonglioma brain surgery, or in good health (not recorded which).

This clonotype appeared a few times. The V and J genes are TRBV7-9 and TRBJ2-2; D gene uncertain. V lost 5 bases and J 6 bases, leaving 7 bases between the germline ends. This CDR3 has 12 amino acids. Germline V gene data show CDR1 as SEHNR and CDR2 as FQNEAQ (reference sequence). The CDR3 spells CASSPRAGELFF. CDR3 sequence (DNA): TGTGCCAGCAGCCCTCGGGCCGGGGAGCTGTTTTTT.

The chain is built from TRBV9 and TRBJ2-3, with a possible D match to TRBD2 (6 bases). V lost 2 bases to trimming and J lost 5 bases, with 18 bases between them. The length of the CDR3 is 16 residues. Germline-derived CDR1 and CDR2 are SGDLS and YYNGEE. The CDR3 DNA follows: TGTGCCAGCAGCGTCGGAGCTAGCGCGGGTCTAGATACGCAGTATTTT. Translation: CASSVGASAGLDTQYF.

Note on this clonotype: A much larger clonotype is one base distant, so this may be a read error. The chain has TRBV20-1 and TRBJ2-7; 8 nucleotides match TRBD1. Germline V gene sequence: CDR1 DFQATT, CDR2 SNEGSKA (reference sequence). V lost 3 bases and J lost 5; bases outside the gene matches: 6. The CDR3 covers 13 residues. The CDR3 spells CSASQDRDNEQYF. Written as DNA, the CDR3 is TGCAGTGCTAGCCAGGACAGGGATAACGAGCAGTACTTC.

A remark on this clonotype: One end of the junction does not line up with germline, which may come from a read error. The rearrangement joins TRBV28 to TRBJ2-1; maybe TRBD2 (5 bases). The CDR3 is 13 amino acids. Germline loops: CDR1 MDHEN, CDR2 SYDVKM. DNA for the CDR3: TGTGCCAGCAGTCAGGTCAGGAGGAATGAGCAGCTCTTC. As protein: CASSQVRRNEQLF.

In regard to this clonotype: Being one base from a much bigger clone, this may be a read error. This rearrangement joins TRBV28 to TRBJ2-7; D is ambiguous. The V gene lost 3 bases and the J gene lost 4 bases, with 13 bases spanning the gap. This CDR3 spans 14 amino acids. Germline CDR1 reads MDHEN; CDR2 reads SYDVKM. In DNA, the CDR3 is TGTGCCAGCAGTTTGAGGAGCGTGAGGTACGAGCAGTACTTC. Translation: CASSLRSVRYEQYF. The variable domain in full, completed from reference TRBV28 and TRBJ2-7, reads DVKVTQSSRYLVKRTGEKVFLECVQDMDHENMFWYRQDPGLGLRLIYFSYDVKMKEKGDIPEGYSVSREKKERFSLILESASTNQTSMYLCASSLRSVRYEQYFGPGTRLTVT.

In regard to this clonotype: A junction boundary mismatches the germline segment, possibly from a read error. The J gene is TRBJ1-5, the V gene TRBV5-1; no clear D gene. The germline CDR1 and CDR2 sequences are SGHRS and YFSETQ. CDR3 length: 14 residues. The CDR3 coding sequence is TGCGCCAGCAGCTTGGACAGCGTTTATCAGCCCCAGGATTTT. Its translation: CASSLDSVYQPQDF.

With respect to this clonotype: A read error may be the cause here, since a much bigger clone is one base away. The V and J genes are TRBV7-2 and TRBJ2-7; D is perhaps TRBD2 (5 bases). The germline CDR1 and CDR2 sequences are SGHTA and FQGNSA. The CDR3 length is 12 residues. Trimming shortened V by 3 bases and J by 7 bases, and 10 bases separated the two germline ends. CDR3 sequence: CASSFGVQEQYF. The CDR3 coding sequence is TGTGCCAGCAGCTTCGGGGTCCAAGAGCAGTACTTC.

As for this clonotype: A much larger clone differs by one base, so this may be a read error. DNA of the CDR3: TGTGCCAGCACTCGGGACCACAGTGGGTACGAGCAGTACTTC. The encoded protein is CASTRDHSGYEQYF. The chain combines TRBV28 with TRBJ2-7; D assignment may be TRBD1 or TRBD2 (5 bases each). This CDR3 comprises 14 residues. The germline V gene has CDR1 MDHEN and CDR2 SYDVKM. V shed 7 bases and J shed 4 bases, with 17 bases lying between them.

The chain couples TRBV19 to TRBJ2-7; 7 bases map to TRBD2. V lost 6 bases and J lost 6; bases outside the gene matches: 11. Germline CDR1 reads LNHDA; CDR2 reads SQIVND (reference sequence). The CDR3 has 14 residues. The CDR3 DNA reads as TGTGCCAGTAGGCTAAGCGGGAAAGTCGGCGAGCAGTACTTC. Amino acid sequence: CASRLSGKVGEQYF.

This clonotype was counted many times. The CDR3 loop reads CASSEEGSTEAFF. CDR3 sequence (DNA): TGTGCCAGCAGTGAGGAAGGAAGTACTGAAGCTTTCTTT. V is TRBV2 and J is TRBJ1-1; D is undetermined. This CDR3 has 13 residues. Trimming removed 3 bases at V and 5 bases at J, with 10 bases between. Germline V gene data show CDR1 as SNHLY and CDR2 as FYNNEI.